The rows below give T cell receptor beta chains drawn from one sample of a study of CD8+CD57+ T cells in acquired aplastic anemia. Via MiXCR, TCRdb re-called the reads, giving one row per CDR3 protein. The sample yields under 350,000 distinct CDR3 sequences, approximately 57% seen once. Sequenced: sorted CD4+, CD8+, or CD8+CD57+ T cells (not recorded which) from PBMCs. These receptors all come from a human donor with aplastic anemia. Each CDR3 is given with its conserved first and last residue. A D gene is named only where the DNA matches it firmly. Clone size is not always given. Where it is, it says once, few, many or a class for expanded clones.

TRBJ1-6,NA,NA,TRBV7-6,TGTGCCAGCAGCCCGACCTCCGGGAACTCACCCCTCCACTTT,CASSPTSGNSPLHF
TRBJ2-7,NA,TRBD1,TRBV7-6,TGTGCCAGCAGCTTAGGGACAGGGGGACCCTACGAGCAGTACTTC,CASSLGTGGPYEQYF
TRBJ2-7,NA,NA,TRBV5-1,TGCGCCAGCAGCTTGGGGACAGAGCAGTACTTC,CASSLGTEQYF
TRBJ2-3,many,TRBD2,TRBV19,TGTGCCAGTAGTATCGGACTAGCGGCAGATACGCAGTATTTT,CASSIGLAADTQYF
TRBJ1-1,NA,NA,TRBV9,TGTGCCAGCAGCGTAGGGCCCGCTGGAAACACTGAAGCTTCCTTT,CASSVGPAGNTEASF
TRBJ1-2,NA,NA,TRBV2,TGTGCCAGCAGGGCGGCGGGGGTTCTTGGCTACACCTTC,CASRAAGVLGYTF
TRBJ1-5,many,TRBD1,TRBV10-3,TGTGCCATCAGTGGAGGGACAGGGGGCGGGCAGCCCCAGCATTTT,CAISGGTGGGQPQHF
TRBJ2-1,NA,NA,TRBV19,TGTGCCAGTAGTATCGTAGCGAATGAGCAGTTCTTC,CASSIVANEQFF
TRBJ1-4,NA,TRBD1,TRBV9,TGTGCCAGCAGTTTATTGGGTCAGGGGGGTGAAAAACTGTTTTTT,CASSLLGQGGEKLFF
TRBJ2-7,NA,NA,TRBV5-1,TGCGCCAGCAGCTTAAGTTCCACCTGCGAGCAGTACTTC,CASSLSSTCEQYF
TRBJ1-1,NA,NA,TRBV20-1,TGCAGTGCTACCGGACAGCTAGTGAACACTGAAGCTTTCTTT,CSATGQLVNTEAFF
TRBJ1-2,NA,NA,TRBV10-3,TGTGCCACCATACCGGGATCGGGGGGAGTTAACTATGGCTACACCTTC,CATIPGSGGVNYGYTF
TRBJ2-7,NA,NA,TRBV2,NA,CASSEVGQGAERYF
TRBJ2-5,NA,TRBD1,TRBV7-9,TGTGCCAGCAGCTCTCAGGGGGCGACGGGAGAGACCCAGTACTTT,CASSSQGATGETQYF
TRBJ1-6,NA,NA,TRBV20-1,TGCAGTGCTCGTGAGGCAGGTGGCAATTCACCCCTCCACTTT,CSAREAGGNSPLHF
TRBJ2-2,NA,NA,TRBV5-1,TGCGCCAGCAGCACGGTGAACACCGGGGAGCTGTTTTTT,CASSTVNTGELFF
TRBJ2-5,NA,NA,TRBV7-9,TGTGCCAGCAGCCCCCAGCCCGGGACCCAGTACTTC,CASSPQPGTQYF
TRBJ2-7,once,NA,TRBV20-1,TGCAGTGCTAGAGATCTCGTTGGCGCAGGTCTCTACGAGCAGTACTTC,CSARDLVGAGLYEQYF
TRBJ2-1,few,TRBD1,TRBV7-9,TGTGCCAGCAGCTTAGTTGGGGACAGGGGGCACAATGAGCAGTTCTTC,CASSLVGDRGHNEQFF
TRBJ2-1,NA,TRBD1,TRBV5-1,TGCGCCAGCAGCCTGAGACAGGGACGTTTGGTCAATGAGCAGTTCTTC,CASSLRQGRLVNEQFF
TRBJ2-6,NA,NA,TRBV7-9,TGTGCCAGCAGCTTAGGGAACAGGGCCAACGTCCTGACTTTC,CASSLGNRANVLTF
TRBJ2-1,NA,NA,TRBV10-3,TGTGCCATCAGTGAGGCGGCGAGAAAGTTCTTC,CAISEAARKFF
TRBJ2-1,NA,TRBD2,TRBV10-1,TGCGCCAGCAGTGAACTGCGGGGGGAGCCAGACAATGAGCAGTTCTTC,CASSELRGEPDNEQFF
TRBJ1-2,NA,TRBD1,TRBV2,TGTGCCACCAAACAGGGGGCTGGAAACACCTTC,CATKQGAGNTF
TRBJ1-5,NA,NA,TRBV24-1,TGTGCCACCAGTTGGGGGAGCAATCAGCCCCAGCATTTT,CATSWGSNQPQHF
TRBJ1-1,NA,TRBD1,TRBV6-2/TRBV6-3,TGTGCCAGCAGTCTTCGCGGGACAGGGGTCGGGAGTACTGAAGCTTTCTTT,CASSLRGTGVGSTEAFF
TRBJ2-5,NA,NA,TRBV29-1,TGCAGCGTTGAAGGCTCCGGGGCCAGAAGAGAGACCCAGTACTTC,CSVEGSGARRETQYF
TRBJ1-2,NA,NA,TRBV6-5,TGTGCCAGCAGCGGGGGGGGTTATGGCTACACCTTC,CASSGGGYGYTF
TRBJ2-7,NA,TRBD2,TRBV5-1,TGCGCCAGCAGCCCCTGGACTAGCGGTCCCTACGAGCAGTACTTC,CASSPWTSGPYEQYF
TRBJ2-7,NA,TRBD2,TRBV20-1,TGCAGTGCCCAAGGGAGGAAGACTAGCGGAGCCTACGAGCAGTACTTC,CSAQGRKTSGAYEQYF
TRBJ2-7,NA,TRBD1,TRBV12-5,TGTGCTAGTGGTTTGGCAAAAGGACAGGGGGCCGCCTACGAGCAGTACTTC,CASGLAKGQGAAYEQYF
TRBJ1-2,once,NA,TRBV6-5,TGTGCCAGCAGTTTCCGGCCGGAATCTAACTATGGCTACACCTTC,CASSFRPESNYGYTF
TRBJ1-6,many,NA,TRBV6-6,TGTGCCAGCAGTTATCGACCGCGATCAACGGCCCCCAGCTCCTATAATTCACCCCTCCACTTT,CASSYRPRSTAPSSYNSPLHF
TRBJ2-1,many,NA,TRBV3-1,TGTGCCAGCAGCCAATCTCCCACAGGCGGACAGTTCTTC,CASSQSPTGGQFF
TRBJ1-2,many,NA,TRBV5-6,TGTGCCAGCAGCTTGATAGAGGGTGGCTACACCTTC,CASSLIEGGYTF
TRBJ1-2,NA,NA,TRBV7-3,TGTGCCAGCAGCTTAACCCCAGGTGGCGGCTACACCTTC,CASSLTPGGGYTF